This TCR beta chain derives from a study of CD8 T cells in Susac syndrome. With random hexamers, 0.5 to 1 ug RNA was reverse transcribed. Amplification of the TCR beta CDR3 was carried out by immunoSEQ multiplex PCR, which spanned a total of 54 Vbeta and 13 Jbeta segments. One entry per CDR3 protein results from TCRdb running MiXCR on the immunoSEQ multiplex PCR reads. The table has approximately 100,000 distinct CDR3 sequences, approximately 96% seen once. Germline values: CDR1 PRHDT, CDR2 FYEKMQ (reference sequence). V was trimmed by 0 bases and J by 5 bases, leaving 19 bases between them. The CDR3 sequence is 17 residues long. In contrast to the negatively isolated CD8+ and CD4+ T cells, TEMRA cells were FACS-enriched.

The receptor was derived from a human donor in good health. The sequenced material came from CD4+ T cells from PBMCs. The chain uses TRBV13 and TRBJ1-1; weak D call: TRBD1 (5 bases). The CDR3 loop reads CASSLGAGYWGDTEAFF. The CDR3 coding sequence is TGTGCCAGCAGCTTAGGCGCGGGGTATTGGGGGGATACTGAAGCTTTCTTT.